This TCR beta chain was profiled in a study of cytomegalovirus exposure and HLA in healthy donors. Across the whole study: A prior analysis found 117 million unique TCR beta sequences from approximately 200 million T cells. Study results and limitations: A later analysis linked a missense variant in DCLRE1C to the trimming of TCR beta V and J genes. Segments of the TCR beta V type were, in most cases, productive about 87% or about 30% of the time in an earlier analysis.

The PCR used 60 Vbeta and 13 Jbeta primers. Method: immunoSEQ multiplex PCR; TCRdb's copy keeps in-frame clones and lacks some. The sample contains roughly 110,000 clones, less than 85% of which appear only once. Of note for this clone: What it binds is unknown.

From germline, CDR1 is SGHRS and CDR2 YFSETQ. Trimming removed 0 bases at V and 5 bases at J, with 8 bases between. The CDR3 is made up of 14 amino acids. The specimen was PBMCs. The chain carries TRBV5-1 and TRBJ2-2; the D gene is possibly TRBD2 (6 bases). The TCR was taken from a woman between 40 and 50 years old in good health and CMV-seropositive. The CDR3 region has the DNA TGCGCCAGCAGCTTGGTGGAGGGTACCGGGGAGCTGTTTTTT. This sequence encodes CASSLVEGTGELFF.